These 9 T cell receptor beta chains were all obtained from the same sample, sequenced in a study of T cell changes during pregnancy in multiple sclerosis. Sequencing used immunoSEQ multiplex PCR; TCRdb keeps in-frame clones, though not all of them. The sample has some 30,000 clones, 91% seen once. This sample comprised CD8+ T cells from peripheral blood mononuclear cells, obtained in the second trimester of pregnancy. Every receptor here comes from a female donor in good health, enrolled as a control in a pregnancy study.

V gene TRBV6-1 combines with J gene TRBJ1-5, with D maybe TRBD1 (5 bases). V was clipped by 4 bases and J by 0 bases, with 10 bases between them. The CDR3 is 15 residues long. Germline V gene sequence: CDR1 MNHNS, CDR2 SASEGT. The CDR3 bases are TGTGCCAGCAGTGCCCGACAGCCTAGCAATCAGCCCCAGCATTTT. Its translation is CASSARQPSNQPQHF.

This rearrangement joins TRBV4-1 to TRBJ1-4; tentative D call: TRBD1 (6 bases). The CDR3 spans 16 residues. Trimming removed 0 bases from V and 0 bases from J, with 8 bases in between. CDR1 and CDR2 (germline): MGHRA, YSYEKL. In DNA form, the CDR3 reads TGCGCCAGCAGCCAAGATGCAGGGGCAACTAATGAAAAACTGTTTTTT. This codes for CASSQDAGATNEKLFF.

The V call is TRBV19, the J call TRBJ1-6; D is undetermined. V was shortened by 3 bases and J by 0 bases, with 9 bases between the two germline ends. CDR3 size: 16 residues. CDR1 and CDR2 (germline): LNHDA, SQIVND (reference sequence). CDR3 in DNA: TGTGCCAGTAGTATTGGTCAGTTCTCCTATAATTCACCCCTCCACTTT. It yields the protein CASSIGQFSYNSPLHF.

This chain joins TRBV4-3 and TRBJ1-1, with 7 bases fitting TRBD1. The CDR3 is 17 residues long. With 0 bases clipped from V and 0 bases from J, the junction kept 7 bases outside the gene matches. CDR1 is LGHNA and CDR2 is YSLEER in the germline V gene. Written as DNA, the CDR3 is TGCGCCAGCAGCCAAGAGATCGCGGGACAGCTGAACACTGAAGCTTTCTTT. Translated, it gives CASSQEIAGQLNTEAFF.

This clone was counted once. V and J are TRBV7-8 and TRBJ2-2; 12 bases map to TRBD2. V shed 2 bases and J 4 bases; nucleotides not matched to a gene: 8. Germline V gene data show CDR1 as SGHVS and CDR2 as FQNEAQ. This CDR3 region has 18 residues. The CDR3 sequence is CASSLPSGGAAGTGELFF. In DNA form, the CDR3 reads TGTGCCAGCAGCTTACCTAGCGGGGGGGCCGCCGGCACCGGGGAGCTGTTTTTT. Complete variable domain (other parts from reference TRBV7-8 and TRBJ2-2): GAGVSQSPRYKVAKRGQDVALRCDPISGHVSLFWYQQALGQGPEFLTYFQNEAQLDKSGLPSDRFFAERPEGSVSTLKIQRTQQEDSAVYLCASSLPSGGAAGTGELFFGEGSRLTVL.

The chain has TRBV6-5 and TRBJ1-2; TRBD1 agrees at 11 bases. This CDR3 has 14 residues. The V and J ends lost 2 bases and 7 bases, in that order; junction bases with no gene match: 3. Germline lookup yields CDR1 MNHEY and CDR2 SVGAGI. The CDR3 sequence: CASSYLGQGVGYTF. The DNA for the CDR3 is TGTGCCAGCAGTTACCTGGGACAGGGGGTTGGCTACACCTTC.

The chain recombines TRBV4-2 with TRBJ2-5; D might be TRBD2 (5 bases). Between the trimmed V and J ends, which lost 0 bases and 5 bases, there was a span of 10 bases. The CDR3 runs to 14 residues. Germline CDR1 reads LGHNA; CDR2 reads YNFKEQ. The CDR3 DNA reads TGTGCCAGCAGCCAAGATCGAGGGATCGAGACCCAGTACTTC. As protein: CASSQDRGIETQYF.

The chain employs TRBV7-9 and TRBJ1-4; D not certain. V lost 5 bases, J lost 3 bases, and 4 bases lay in between. CDR1 SEHNR and CDR2 FQNEAQ come from the germline V gene (reference sequence). This CDR3 spans 12 amino acids. The CDR3 protein is CASSPSNEKLFF. The CDR3 DNA sequence: TGTGCCAGCAGCCCATCTAATGAAAAACTGTTTTTT.

V is TRBV10-3 and J is TRBJ2-2; 7 nucleotides align to TRBD1. This CDR3 has 15 residues. The ends lost 8 bases at V and 5 bases at J; junction bases unmatched: 11. CDR1 and CDR2 (germline): ENHRY, SYGVKD. This chain's CDR3 is CAIPKGTEETGELFF. DNA of the CDR3: TGTGCCATCCCCAAAGGGACAGAGGAAACCGGGGAGCTGTTTTTT.